Below, 2 T cell receptor beta chains from the same sample are listed, as sequenced in a study of beta chain features in type 1 diabetes. Reverse transcribing all isolated RNA meant expressed TCRB transcripts were sequenced. Clones were sequenced by immunoSEQ multiplex PCR, and TCRdb holds only the in-frame ones, with some missing. The sample includes approximately 44,000 clones, just over 50% of them seen just once. The sequencing input was Tregs from blood. The receptor source for this set is a young woman in good health.

This clone was counted between two and nine times. The gene calls are TRBV29-1 and TRBJ2-3; D may be TRBD1 (5 bases). Germline CDR1 reads SQVTM; CDR2 reads ANQGSEA. The V end lost 8 bases, the J end lost 0 bases, and 15 bases lay between the germline ends. CDR3 size: 14 residues. CDR3 loop: CSSGARTSTDTQYF. The CDR3 nucleotides are TGCAGCTCTGGGGCCAGGACCAGCACAGATACGCAGTATTTT.

The chain links TRBV7-2 to TRBJ2-1; 9 positions agree with TRBD2. This CDR3 is built from 17 residues. The J segment lost 3 bases and the V segment lost 5 bases, leaving 11 bases of the junction unmatched. Germline V gives CDR1 SGHTA, CDR2 FQGNSA. CDR3 in DNA: TGTGCCAGCAGCGTACGGGAACGAGCGGGAGGCTACAATGAGCAGTTCTTC. This sequence encodes CASSVRERAGGYNEQFF. Combining the CDR3 with reference TRBV7-2 and TRBJ2-1 gives the whole variable domain GAGVSQSPSNKVTEKGKDVELRCDPISGHTALYWYRQSLGQGLEFLIYFQGNSAPDKSGLPSDRFSAERTGGSVSTLTIQRTQQEDSAVYLCASSVRERAGGYNEQFFGPGTRLTVL.